The 29 T cell receptor beta chains presented below share a single source sample, sequenced in a study of shared clonotypes between healthy human individuals. Using immunoSEQ multiplex PCR, the repertoire was profiled, and TCRdb retains in-frame clones only, with some absent. Of around 1 million clones listed, 76% were seen once; the top ten hold approximately 1.5%. Sequenced sample: memory CD4+ T cells sorted from blood. Subset defined: CD45RA-negative fraction. The receptors originated from a young man in good health.

The chain links TRBV6-1 to TRBJ2-7; D not resolved. Germline CDR1 MNHNS, CDR2 SASEGT. V dropped 0 bases and J dropped 1 base, with 13 bases sitting between them. The CDR3 consists of 16 residues. The CDR3, as DNA: TGTGCCAGCAGTGAAGCCAATAGGGTTATGTCCTACGAGCAGTACTTC. Translating gives CASSEANRVMSYEQYF.

CDR3 in amino acids: CASSEGGLGSLQQYF. In nucleotides, the CDR3 is TGCGCCAGCAGTGAGGGGGGACTAGGCTCCCTCCAGCAGTACTTC. V is TRBV10-2 and J is TRBJ2-7, with 8 bases lining up with TRBD2. Germline V gives CDR1 WSHSY, CDR2 SAAADI. The CDR3 contains 15 residues. V dropped 2 bases and J dropped 8; count of bases not matched to a gene: 11.

The chain has TRBV6-5 and TRBJ2-7; 7 bases match TRBD2. Germline CDR1 and CDR2: MNHEY and SVGAGI. The CDR3 runs to 11 residues. The DNA of the CDR3 is TGTCCCTCTGGCGGGGGCTACGAGCAGTACTTC. Its translation is CPSGGGYEQYF.

This rearrangement joins TRBV11-2 to TRBJ1-1; 10 bases line up with TRBD1. J gave up 1 base and V 6 bases, and 5 bases lay outside the gene matches. Germline assignment: CDR1 SGHAT and CDR2 FQNNGV. This CDR3 region has 15 residues. The CDR3 nucleotides are TGTGCCAGCAGAAGACAGGGGGCCGAGAACACTGAAGCTTTCTTT. Translated: CASRRQGAENTEAFF.

This chain connects TRBV30 to TRBJ2-7; 7 positions agree with TRBD2. The V gene end was trimmed by 3 bases and the J gene end by 5 bases; junction bases not matched to a gene: 7. Germline assignment: CDR1 GTSNPN and CDR2 SVGIG (reference sequence). The CDR3 totals 13 residues. Here the CDR3 DNA reads TGTGCCTGGAGGAAGGCGGGAGTCCACGAGCAGTACTTC. It yields the protein CAWRKAGVHEQYF.

The CDR3, as DNA: TGTGCCAGCAGCCCGACTAGCGGGAAAAGCACAGATACGCAGTATTTT. It is translated as CASSPTSGKSTDTQYF. The chain has TRBV2 and TRBJ2-3; 11 nucleotides agree with TRBD2. The length of the CDR3 is 16 residues. Trimming took 6 bases from V and 0 from J; bases not matched to a gene: 5. Germline V CDR1 and CDR2: SNHLY, FYNNEI.

The rearrangement joins TRBV5-1 to TRBJ2-2; TRBD1 aligns across 7 bases. In germline, CDR1 is SGHRS, CDR2 YFSETQ. The CDR3 consists of 14 residues. J gave up 3 bases and V 4 bases, and 3 bases lay outside the gene matches. CDR3 nucleotides: TGCGCCAGCAGCCGGGACAGTTACACCGGGGAGCTGTTTTTT. This gives the protein CASSRDSYTGELFF.

The J gene is TRBJ1-2, the V gene TRBV6-5; the D is unclear. V gave up 8 bases and J gave up 4 bases, with 14 bases separating them. This CDR3 has 13 residues. Germline values: CDR1 MNHEY, CDR2 SVGAGI. The DNA for the CDR3 is TGTGCCAGCTGGAGAGACGGTAGCTATGGCTACACCTTC. Residues: CASWRDGSYGYTF.

J is TRBJ2-5 and V is TRBV5-4; TRBD2 matches 13 bases. CDR1 is SGHNT, CDR2 YYREEE, per germline (reference sequence). The CDR3 is 16 residues long. After removal of 1 base from V and 3 bases from J, the junction contained 3 bases not matched to a gene. The CDR3: CASSLPGLAGEETQYF. CDR3 nucleotide sequence: TGTGCCAGCAGCTTGCCCGGACTAGCGGGGGAAGAGACCCAGTACTTC.

The gene calls are TRBV7-8 and TRBJ2-7; 13 bases are a match to TRBD2. The trim removed 5 bases at V and 4 bases at J, leaving 17 bases unmatched. The CDR3 runs 19 residues. CDR1 is SGHVS, CDR2 FQNEAQ, per germline. The CDR3 loop reads CASSPRTSGRRFVTYEQYF. The DNA for the CDR3 is TGTGCCAGCAGCCCTCGGACTAGCGGGAGAAGGTTTGTGACTTACGAGCAGTACTTC.

As DNA, the CDR3 is TGTGCCAGCAGCTTACAGGGACGAACCAACTATGGCTACACCTTC. Translating it yields CASSLQGRTNYGYTF. The chain joins TRBV5-4 to TRBJ1-2, with D perhaps TRBD1 (6 bases). The CDR3 covers 15 residues. The V gene's germline CDR1 is SGHNT and CDR2 YYREEE (reference sequence). V was shortened by 2 bases and J by 2 bases, with 13 bases between the two germline ends.

The rearrangement joins TRBV2 to TRBJ1-2; D perhaps matches TRBD1 (6 bases). Per germline, CDR1 SNHLY and CDR2 FYNNEI. Trimming cost V 6 bases and J 5 bases, with 16 bases left between them. The CDR3 has 14 amino acids. CDR3 coding DNA: TGTGCCAGCAGCGCCGCGGGGGCGGGGTATGGCTACACCTTC. This gives the protein CASSAAGAGYGYTF.

The chain couples TRBV7-8 to TRBJ2-7, with TRBD1 matching 9 bases. V dropped 5 bases and J dropped 5; count of bases not matched to a gene: 10. CDR1 is SGHVS and CDR2 is FQNEAQ in the germline V gene. The CDR3 spans 15 residues. The DNA of the CDR3 is TGTGCCAGCAGCGGAACACAGGGGGCAGGAAACGAGCAGTACTTC. It specifies CASSGTQGAGNEQYF.

The chain couples TRBV18 to TRBJ2-3; D is possibly TRBD1 or TRBD2 (6 bases each). The V gene lost 3 bases and the J gene lost 3 bases, with 19 bases spanning the gap. The CDR3 extends over 17 amino acids. Germline lookup yields CDR1 KGHSH and CDR2 LQKENI. CDR3 protein: CASSPGGGPARTDTQYF. In DNA, the CDR3 is TGTGCCAGCTCACCGGGGGGCGGCCCGGCTCGGACAGATACGCAGTATTTT.

This sequence joins TRBV2 and TRBJ2-7, with TRBD1 matching over 7 bases. CDR1 is SNHLY, CDR2 FYNNEI, per germline. The V gene end was trimmed by 5 bases and the J gene end by 6 bases; junction bases not matched to a gene: 13. The CDR3 covers 15 residues. The CDR3 region is CASSRRAFEGAEQYF. The DNA of the CDR3 is TGTGCCAGCAGTCGAAGGGCCTTTGAGGGGGCCGAGCAGTACTTC.

This clone was observed a handful of times. This CDR3 reads CASIKQGGNTEAFF. CDR3 coding DNA: TGTGCCAGCATAAAACAGGGGGGAAACACTGAAGCTTTCTTT. This rearrangement joins TRBV6-6 to TRBJ1-1; 8 bases agree with TRBD1. Germline lookup yields CDR1 MNHNY and CDR2 SVGAGI (reference sequence). After removal of 7 bases from V and 2 bases from J, the junction contained 6 bases not matched to a gene. This CDR3 is 14 amino acids long.

As for this clone: This CDR3 is also generated by other DNA sequences in the sample. In nucleotides, the CDR3 is TGTGCCAGCAGTTTATGGGGACCTAACTATGGCTACACCTTC. Translation gives CASSLWGPNYGYTF. V is TRBV28 and J is TRBJ1-2; TRBD1 is a possible D gene (5 bases). Trimming stripped 0 bases from V and 0 bases from J, with 5 bases between. The V gene's germline CDR1 is MDHEN and CDR2 SYDVKM. The CDR3 length is 14 residues.

On this clone itself: A far larger clone is one base from this, pointing to a likely read error. The chain carries TRBV6-1 and TRBJ1-1; D unresolved. CDR3 length equals 11 residues. V gave up 5 bases and J gave up 1 base, with 2 bases separating them. CDR1 is MNHNS, CDR2 SASEGT, per germline. Here the CDR3 reads CASSKNTEAFF. The CDR3 DNA sequence: TGTGCCAGCAGTAAGAACACTGAAGCTTTCTTT.

This clone was seen a few times. V is TRBV11-2 and J is TRBJ1-1; 10 positions agree with TRBD1. Unmatched junction bases numbered 3, after V lost 5 bases and J lost 3 bases. CDR1 and CDR2 (germline): SGHAT, FQNNGV. The CDR3 has 14 residues. CDR3 protein: CASSTTGGYTEAFF. DNA for the CDR3: TGTGCCAGCAGCACGACAGGGGGCTACACTGAAGCTTTCTTT.

V and J are TRBV5-1 and TRBJ2-3, with 8 bases that match TRBD1. Germline lookup yields CDR1 SGHRS and CDR2 YFSETQ. With V trimmed by 0 bases and J by 2 bases, 5 bases remained unmatched. There are 16 residues in the CDR3. The CDR3 sequence: CASSLGQGTTTDTQYF. CDR3 bases: TGCGCCAGCAGCTTGGGACAGGGGACCACCACAGATACGCAGTATTTT.

The J gene is TRBJ2-3, the V gene TRBV28, with 7 bases aligning to TRBD2. CDR3 size: 14 residues. Germline V lookup: CDR1 MDHEN, CDR2 SYDVKM. Unmatched junction bases numbered 4, after V lost 5 bases and J lost 2 bases. Here the CDR3 DNA reads TGTGCCAGCAGTCCAGCGGGGTACACAGATACGCAGTATTTT. The encoded protein is CASSPAGYTDTQYF.

This chain connects TRBV6-1 to TRBJ1-5, with 8 bases fitting TRBD1. Per the germline V gene, CDR1 is MNHNS and CDR2 is SASEGT. The V and J ends lost 0 bases and 0 bases, in that order; junction bases with no gene match: 10. The CDR3 has 19 residues. The CDR3 coding sequence is TGTGCCAGCAGTGAAGCGGGGTGGGACAGGCCGAATAGCAATCAGCCCCAGCATTTT. This sequence encodes CASSEAGWDRPNSNQPQHF.

Notes on this clone: The sample has other DNA sequences that encode this CDR3 too. The V call is TRBV10-3, the J call TRBJ1-2; the D gene is possibly TRBD1 (6 bases). CDR1 and CDR2 (germline): ENHRY, SYGVKD. The CDR3 totals 14 residues. V dropped 3 bases and J dropped 4 bases, with 12 bases sitting between them. The CDR3 region is CAISESGGGYGYTF. CDR3 bases: TGTGCCATCAGTGAATCGGGAGGGGGCTATGGCTACACCTTC.

Of note for this clone: This same CDR3 is encoded by further DNA sequences in the sample. The chain has TRBV27 and TRBJ1-6, with D perhaps TRBD1 (5 bases). The ends were cut back, 2 bases at V and 7 bases at J, with 12 bases in the middle. Germline loops: CDR1 MNHEY, CDR2 SMNVEV (reference sequence). The CDR3 consists of 15 residues. The CDR3 nucleotides read TGTGCCAGCAGTTTACGAGGATGGGGGAATTCACCCCTCCACTTT. Protein: CASSLRGWGNSPLHF.

The chain combines TRBV6-6 with TRBJ2-7, with unresolved D. V lost 6 bases, J lost 6 bases, and 15 bases lay in between. Germline assignment: CDR1 MNHNY and CDR2 SVGAGI (reference sequence). This CDR3 is 13 amino acids long. The chain's CDR3 is CASSTRHVGEQYF. The DNA of the CDR3 is TGTGCCAGCAGCACAAGACACGTGGGCGAGCAGTACTTC.

V is TRBV5-1 and J is TRBJ1-2; D possibly corresponds to TRBD1 (6 bases). V gave up 0 bases and J gave up 0 bases, with 18 bases separating them. CDR1 is SGHRS, CDR2 YFSETQ, per germline. This CDR3 is built from 18 residues. Here the CDR3 reads CASSLGPLGTTSNYGYTF. The CDR3 DNA follows: TGCGCCAGCAGCTTGGGCCCCCTCGGGACAACCTCTAACTATGGCTACACCTTC.

This clone was seen only a few times. The V gene is TRBV5-1, the J gene TRBJ1-1; 7 positions match TRBD1. The J segment lost 5 bases and the V segment lost 0 bases, leaving 4 bases of the junction unmatched. This CDR3 is 14 amino acids long. Germline lookup yields CDR1 SGHRS and CDR2 YFSETQ. CDR3 DNA sequence: TGCGCCAGCAGCTTGGGGACAGGATTTACTGAAGCTTTCTTT. Its translation: CASSLGTGFTEAFF.

This chain joins TRBV15 and TRBJ1-6; D might be TRBD1 (5 bases). The germline V gene has CDR1 LNHNV and CDR2 YYDKDF (reference sequence). The CDR3 spans 16 residues. Trimming cost V 3 bases and J 2 bases, with 11 bases left between them. Written as DNA, the CDR3 is TGTGCCACCAGCAGCAGGGATCAGACCTATAATTCACCCCTCCACTTT. It specifies CATSSRDQTYNSPLHF.

The genes are TRBV9 and TRBJ1-2; TRBD1 agrees at 9 bases. The CDR3 is 14 amino acids. Germline V gene sequence: CDR1 SGDLS, CDR2 YYNGEE. Germline trimming cut 8 bases from V and 8 bases from J; bases unmatched to any gene: 13. The DNA for the CDR3 is TGTGCCAGTACGAGAGGACAGGGGTTAAGCGGCTACACCTTC. Translated: CASTRGQGLSGYTF.